These T cell receptor beta chains were read from a single sample in a study of OX40 agonist ivuxolimab in advanced cancers. Repertoires were generated with immunoSEQ multiplex PCR, while TCRdb's copy carries only in-frame clones and drops some. This sample has some 60,000 clones, with around nine tenths found just once. The sequenced sample was CD4+ or CD8+ T cells sorted from blood, obtained in a trial of the OX40 agonist ivuxolimab. Source of these receptors: an adult with an advanced solid tumor such as melanoma, head and neck, liver or kidney cancer. The CDR3 runs from the conserved cysteine through the conserved F or W. A D gene is named only where the DNA matches it firmly. Not every row has a clone size; where given, it reads once, few, many or a size class.

TRBV7-9	TRBJ2-2	once	TRBD1	CASGRQGNTGELFF	TGTGCCAGTGGTAGACAGGGAAACACCGGGGAGCTGTTTTTT
TRBV12-5	TRBJ2-7	NA	NA	CASGEHEGAREQYF	TGTGCTAGTGGGGAACATGAAGGGGCGCGCGAGCAGTACTTC
TRBV19	TRBJ2-6	NA	NA	CASSIDKNSGANVLTF	TGTGCCAGTAGTATAGATAAGAACTCTGGGGCCAACGTCCTGACTTTC
TRBV5-6	TRBJ1-5	once	NA	CASSLPRGGVNQPQHF	TGTGCCAGCAGCTTGCCAAGGGGGGGGGTCAATCAGCCCCAGCATTTT
TRBV2	TRBJ2-6	NA	TRBD1	CASSGTAFGANVLTF	TGTGCCAGCAGCGGGACAGCCTTTGGGGCCAACGTCCTGACTTTC
TRBV6-5	TRBJ1-2	NA	NA	CASRQGTNYGYTF	TGTGCCAGCAGACAGGGTACCAACTATGGCTACACCTTC
TRBV6-1	TRBJ2-7	NA	TRBD1	CASSATGSYEQYF	TGTGCCAGCAGTGCGACAGGGTCCTACGAGCAGTACTTC
TRBV5-5	TRBJ2-7	once	TRBD1	CASSVGTAQYF	TGTGCCAGCAGCGTAGGGACAGCGCAGTACTTC
TRBV14	TRBJ2-1	NA	NA	CASSQARRSSGYNEQFF	TGTGCCAGCAGCCAAGCCCGGAGGTCCTCCGGGTACAATGAGCAGTTCTTC
TRBV13	TRBJ2-1	few	NA	CASSPYERTQGKVTYNEQFF	TGTGCCAGCAGCCCCTATGAGAGGACCCAAGGCAAGGTAACCTACAATGAGCAGTTCTTC
TRBV10-3	TRBJ2-7	NA	TRBD1	CAIRDRGPYEQYF	TGTGCCATCAGAGACAGGGGACCCTACGAGCAGTACTTC
TRBV4-2	TRBJ2-7	NA	NA	CASSQAGGLYEQYF	TGTGCCAGCAGCCAAGCCGGGGGTCTATACGAGCAGTACTTC
TRBV1	TRBJ1-2	NA	NA	CTSSNPGDRANYGYTF	TGCACCAGCAGCAACCCGGGGGACAGAGCTAACTATGGCTACACCTTC
TRBV19	TRBJ1-3	once	NA	CASSIAGGTGNTIYF	TGTGCCAGTAGTATAGCGGGGGGAACCGGAAACACCATATATTTT
TRBV30	TRBJ2-5	NA	TRBD1	CAWSGTGGTGETQYF	TGTGCCTGGAGCGGGACAGGGGGAACGGGAGAGACCCAGTACTTC
TRBV19	TRBJ2-1	NA	NA	CASSISPRGLVSYNEQFF	TGTGCCAGTAGTATATCCCCGAGAGGGTTGGTCTCCTACAATGAGCAGTTCTTC
TRBV18	TRBJ2-1	NA	NA	CASSPGRTGRNNEQFF	TGTGCCAGCTCACCGGGTCGGACGGGACGAAACAATGAGCAGTTCTTC
TRBV6-6	TRBJ2-3	NA	TRBD2	CASRTAGGGDTQYF	TGTGCCAGCAGGACAGCGGGGGGGGGAGATACGCAGTATTTT
TRBV18	TRBJ1-4	NA	NA	CASSRDTVATNEKLFF	TGTGCCAGCTCACGGGACACCGTTGCAACTAATGAAAAACTGTTTTTT
TRBV4-1	TRBJ2-1	NA	TRBD2	CASSPTTSGGINEQFF	TGCGCCAGCAGCCCAACCACTAGCGGGGGGATTAATGAGCAGTTCTTC
TRBV2	TRBJ2-2	NA	NA	CASKKEANTGELFF	TGTGCCAGCAAGAAGGAAGCGAACACCGGGGAGCTGTTTTTT
TRBV4-3	TRBJ1-1	few	NA	CASSQVRGKEAFF	TGCGCCAGCAGCCAAGTTAGGGGGAAGGAGGCTTTCTTT
TRBV6-5	TRBJ2-7	NA	NA	CATRRVDEQYF	TGTGCCACTAGACGGGTCGACGAGCAGTACTTC
TRBV5-1	TRBJ2-5	NA	TRBD1	CASSSRGQAHPGMVSQYF	TGCGCCAGCAGCTCCAGGGGACAGGCCCACCCGGGCATGGTGTCCCAGTACTTC
TRBV11-2	TRBJ1-4	NA	NA	CASSRTGGEKLFF	TGTGCCAGCAGTCGAACGGGGGGTGAAAAACTGTTTTTT
TRBV11-2	TRBJ2-7	NA	TRBD2	CASSLVAGGTYEQYF	TGTGCCAGCAGCTTAGTAGCGGGGGGTACCTACGAGCAGTACTTC
TRBV19	TRBJ2-3	NA	TRBD2	CATNSLAGGTDTQYF	TGTGCCACCAATTCCTTAGCGGGGGGGACAGATACGCAGTATTTT
TRBV5-1	TRBJ1-1	NA	NA	CASSLNVNANTEAFF	TGCGCCAGCAGCTTGAACGTAAACGCGAACACTGAAGCTTTCTTT
TRBV19	TRBJ2-7	NA	NA	CASSAAGSNYEQYF	TGTGCCAGTAGTGCTGCCGGGAGCAACTACGAGCAGTACTTC
TRBV4-3	TRBJ1-1	NA	NA	CASSQGRTEAFF	TGCGCCAGCAGCCAAGGGAGGACTGAAGCTTTCTTT
TRBV7-2	TRBJ2-1	NA	NA	CASSSLGAGASLMIF	TGTGCCAGCAGCTCATTAGGGGCGGGGGCTAGCCTGATGATCTTC